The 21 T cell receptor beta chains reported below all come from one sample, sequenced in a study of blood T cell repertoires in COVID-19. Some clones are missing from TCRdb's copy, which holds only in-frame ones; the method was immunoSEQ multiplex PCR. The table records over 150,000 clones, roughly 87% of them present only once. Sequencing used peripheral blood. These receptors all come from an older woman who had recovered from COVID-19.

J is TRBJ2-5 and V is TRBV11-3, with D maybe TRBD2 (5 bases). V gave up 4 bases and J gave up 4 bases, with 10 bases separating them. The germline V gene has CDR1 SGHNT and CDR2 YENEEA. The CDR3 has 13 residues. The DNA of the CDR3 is TGTGCCAGCAGCTGGGTCAGCGGAGAGACCCAGTACTTC. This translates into CASSWVSGETQYF.

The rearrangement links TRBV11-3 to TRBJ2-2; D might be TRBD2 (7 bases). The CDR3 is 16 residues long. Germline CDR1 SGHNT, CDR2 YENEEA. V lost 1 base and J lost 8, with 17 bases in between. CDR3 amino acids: CASSLALGGRAGELFF. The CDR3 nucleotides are TGTGCCAGCAGCTTAGCCCTGGGGGGGCGCGCAGGGGAGCTGTTTTTT.

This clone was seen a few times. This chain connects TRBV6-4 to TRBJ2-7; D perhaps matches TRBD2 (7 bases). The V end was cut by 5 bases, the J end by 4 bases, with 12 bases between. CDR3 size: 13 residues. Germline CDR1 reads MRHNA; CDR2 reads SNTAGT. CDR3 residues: CASSYREGYEQYF. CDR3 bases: TGTGCCAGCAGTTACAGGGAGGGATACGAGCAGTACTTC.

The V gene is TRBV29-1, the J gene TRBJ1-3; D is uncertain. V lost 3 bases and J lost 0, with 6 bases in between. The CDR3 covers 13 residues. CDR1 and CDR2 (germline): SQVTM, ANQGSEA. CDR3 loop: CSVEVVSGNTIYF. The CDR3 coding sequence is TGCAGCGTTGAGGTAGTCTCTGGAAACACCATATATTTT.

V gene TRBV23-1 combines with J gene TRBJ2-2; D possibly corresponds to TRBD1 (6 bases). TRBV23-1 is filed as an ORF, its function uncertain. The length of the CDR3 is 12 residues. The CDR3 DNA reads TGCGCAGGGGGTGGGAACACCGGGGAGCTGTTTTTT. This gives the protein CAGGGNTGELFF.

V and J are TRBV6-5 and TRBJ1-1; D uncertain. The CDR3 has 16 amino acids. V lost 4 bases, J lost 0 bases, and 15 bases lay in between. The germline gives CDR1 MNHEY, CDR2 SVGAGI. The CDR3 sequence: CASSLDGALMNTEAFF. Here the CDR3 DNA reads TGTGCCAGCAGTTTAGACGGAGCCCTCATGAACACTGAAGCTTTCTTT.

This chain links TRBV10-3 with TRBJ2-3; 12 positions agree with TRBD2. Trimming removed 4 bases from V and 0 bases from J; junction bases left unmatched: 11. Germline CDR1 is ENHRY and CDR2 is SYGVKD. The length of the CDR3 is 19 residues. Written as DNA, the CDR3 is TGTGCCATCAGTGGGCTAGCGGGGGGGCCGGCCCTTAGCACAGATACGCAGTATTTT. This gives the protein CAISGLAGGPALSTDTQYF.

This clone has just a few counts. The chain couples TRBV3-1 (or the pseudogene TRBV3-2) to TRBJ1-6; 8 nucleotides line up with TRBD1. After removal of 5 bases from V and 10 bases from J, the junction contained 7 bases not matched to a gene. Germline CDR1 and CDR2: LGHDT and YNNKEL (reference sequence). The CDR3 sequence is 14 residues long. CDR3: CASSAYRGNSPLHF. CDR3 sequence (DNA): TGTGCCAGCAGCGCGTACAGGGGGAACTCACCCCTCCACTTT.

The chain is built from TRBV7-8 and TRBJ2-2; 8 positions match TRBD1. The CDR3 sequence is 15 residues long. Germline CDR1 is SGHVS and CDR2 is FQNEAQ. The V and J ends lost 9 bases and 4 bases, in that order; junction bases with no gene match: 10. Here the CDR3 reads CASDKDRASTGELFF. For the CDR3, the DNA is TGTGCCAGTGATAAGGACAGGGCCTCCACCGGGGAGCTGTTTTTT.

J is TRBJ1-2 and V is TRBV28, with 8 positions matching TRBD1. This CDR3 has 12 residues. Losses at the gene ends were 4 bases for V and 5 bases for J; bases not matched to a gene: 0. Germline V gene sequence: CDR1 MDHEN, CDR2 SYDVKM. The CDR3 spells CASSWDRYGYTF. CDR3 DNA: TGTGCCAGCAGTTGGGACAGGTATGGCTACACCTTC.

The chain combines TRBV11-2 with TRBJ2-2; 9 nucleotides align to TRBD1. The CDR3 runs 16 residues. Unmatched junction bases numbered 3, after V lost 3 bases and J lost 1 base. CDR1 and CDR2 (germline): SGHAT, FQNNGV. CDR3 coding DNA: TGTGCCAGCAGCTTGTGGGACAGGGAGAACACCGGGGAGCTGTTTTTT. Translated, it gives CASSLWDRENTGELFF.

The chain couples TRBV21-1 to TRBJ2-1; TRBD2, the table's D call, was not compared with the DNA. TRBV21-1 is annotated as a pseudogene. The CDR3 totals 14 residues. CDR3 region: CATLDRAERNEQFF. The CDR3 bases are TGTGCCACCCTTGACCGCGCAGAGAGGAATGAGCAGTTCTTC.

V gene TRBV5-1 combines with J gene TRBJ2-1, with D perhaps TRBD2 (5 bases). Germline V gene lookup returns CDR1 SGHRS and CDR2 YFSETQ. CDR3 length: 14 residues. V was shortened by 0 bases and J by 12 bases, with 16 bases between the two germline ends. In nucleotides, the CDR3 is TGCGCCAGCAGCTTGGGGACTCCTGATAACGTGCAGTTCTTC. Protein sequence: CASSLGTPDNVQFF.

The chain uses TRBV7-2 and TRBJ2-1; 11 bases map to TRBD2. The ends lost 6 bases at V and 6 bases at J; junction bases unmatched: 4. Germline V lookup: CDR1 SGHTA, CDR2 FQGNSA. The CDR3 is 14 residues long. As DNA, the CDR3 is TGTGCCAGCAGTCGACTAGCGGGGACCAATGAGCAGTTCTTC. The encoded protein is CASSRLAGTNEQFF.

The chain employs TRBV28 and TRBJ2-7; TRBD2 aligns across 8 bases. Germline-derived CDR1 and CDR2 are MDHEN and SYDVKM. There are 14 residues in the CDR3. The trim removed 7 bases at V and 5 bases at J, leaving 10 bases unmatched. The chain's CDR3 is CASTLAGKVDEQYF. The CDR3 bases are TGTGCCAGCACCTTAGCGGGGAAGGTAGACGAGCAGTACTTC.

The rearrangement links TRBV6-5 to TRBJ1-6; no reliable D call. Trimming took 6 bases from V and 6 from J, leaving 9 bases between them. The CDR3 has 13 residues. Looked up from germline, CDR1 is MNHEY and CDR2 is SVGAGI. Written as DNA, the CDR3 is TGTGCCAGCAGGGTTACCGGTAATTCACCCCTCCACTTT. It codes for CASRVTGNSPLHF.

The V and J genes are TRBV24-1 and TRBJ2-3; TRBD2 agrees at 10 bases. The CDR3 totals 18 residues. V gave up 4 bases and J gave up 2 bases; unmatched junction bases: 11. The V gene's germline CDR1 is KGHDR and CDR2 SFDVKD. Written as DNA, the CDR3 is TGTGCCACCAGTGACCCGGGCGCTAGCGGGGGCCCCACAGATACGCAGTATTTT. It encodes CATSDPGASGGPTDTQYF.

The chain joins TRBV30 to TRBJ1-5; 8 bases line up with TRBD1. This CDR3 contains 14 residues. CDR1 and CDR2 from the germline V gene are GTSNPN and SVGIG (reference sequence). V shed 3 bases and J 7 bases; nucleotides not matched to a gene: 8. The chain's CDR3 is CAWSPGGGVQPQHF. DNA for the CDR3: TGTGCCTGGAGCCCAGGGGGCGGCGTACAGCCCCAGCATTTT. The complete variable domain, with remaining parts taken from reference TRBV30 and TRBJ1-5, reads SQTIHQWPATLVQPVGSPLSLECTVEGTSNPNLYWYRQAAGRGLQLLFYSVGIGQISSEVPQNLSASRPQDRQFILSSKKLLLSDSGFYLCAWSPGGGVQPQHFGDGTRLSIL.

This chain's CDR3 is CASSLSQSQETQYF. CDR3 bases: TGTGCCAGCAGTTTATCTCAGTCCCAAGAGACCCAGTACTTC. The rearrangement uses TRBV28 and TRBJ2-5; D is uncertain. Germline V gene sequence: CDR1 MDHEN, CDR2 SYDVKM. Trimming removed 1 base at V and 1 base at J, with 7 bases between. The CDR3 sequence is 14 residues long.

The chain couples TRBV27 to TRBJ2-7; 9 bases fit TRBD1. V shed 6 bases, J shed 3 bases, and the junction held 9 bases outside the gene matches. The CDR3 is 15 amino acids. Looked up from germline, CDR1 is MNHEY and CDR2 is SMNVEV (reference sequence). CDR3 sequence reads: CASSYRGRELYEQYF. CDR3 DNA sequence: TGTGCCAGCAGCTACAGGGGGCGGGAGCTCTACGAGCAGTACTTC.

The CDR3 coding sequence is TGCGCCAGCAGCTTGGTGGGACAGGGAACTGGAAACACCATATATTTT. This encodes CASSLVGQGTGNTIYF. The chain recombines TRBV5-1 with TRBJ1-3; 9 nucleotides line up with TRBD1. The length of the CDR3 is 16 residues. The ends lost 0 bases at V and 2 bases at J; junction bases unmatched: 3. Per the germline V gene, CDR1 is SGHRS and CDR2 is YFSETQ.